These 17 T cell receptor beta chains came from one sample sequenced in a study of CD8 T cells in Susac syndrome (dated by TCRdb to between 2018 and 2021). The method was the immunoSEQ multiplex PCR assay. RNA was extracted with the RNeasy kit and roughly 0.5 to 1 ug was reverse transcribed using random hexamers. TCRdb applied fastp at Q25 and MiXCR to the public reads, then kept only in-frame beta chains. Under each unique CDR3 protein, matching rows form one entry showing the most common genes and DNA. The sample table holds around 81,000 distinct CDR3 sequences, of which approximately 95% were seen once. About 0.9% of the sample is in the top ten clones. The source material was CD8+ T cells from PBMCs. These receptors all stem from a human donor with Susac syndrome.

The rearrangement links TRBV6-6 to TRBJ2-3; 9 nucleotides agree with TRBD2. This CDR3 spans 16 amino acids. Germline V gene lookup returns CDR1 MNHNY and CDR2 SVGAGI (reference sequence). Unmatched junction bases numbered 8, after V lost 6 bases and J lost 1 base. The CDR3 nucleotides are TGTGCCAGCAGCAACTCGGGGACTAGCCGCACAGATACGCAGTATTTT. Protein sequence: CASSNSGTSRTDTQYF.

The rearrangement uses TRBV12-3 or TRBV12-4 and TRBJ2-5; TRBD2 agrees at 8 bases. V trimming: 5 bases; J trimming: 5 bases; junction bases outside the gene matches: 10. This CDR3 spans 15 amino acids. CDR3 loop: CASSRILAGGETQYF. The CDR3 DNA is TGTGCCAGCAGTCGCATCCTAGCGGGTGGGGAGACCCAGTACTTC.

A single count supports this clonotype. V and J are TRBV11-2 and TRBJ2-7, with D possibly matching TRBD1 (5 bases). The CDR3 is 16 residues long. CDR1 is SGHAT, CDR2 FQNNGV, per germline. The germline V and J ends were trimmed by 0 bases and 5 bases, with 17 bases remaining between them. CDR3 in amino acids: CASSLEGSQGINEQYF. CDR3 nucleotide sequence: TGTGCCAGCAGCTTAGAGGGGTCCCAGGGAATCAACGAGCAGTACTTC.

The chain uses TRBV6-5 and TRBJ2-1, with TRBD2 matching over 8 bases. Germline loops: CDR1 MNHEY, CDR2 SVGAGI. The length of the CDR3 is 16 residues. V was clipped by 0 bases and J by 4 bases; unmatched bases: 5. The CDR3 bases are TGTGCCAGCAGTTACTCGATAAGCGGGAGTTACAATGAGCAGTTCTTC. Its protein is CASSYSISGSYNEQFF.

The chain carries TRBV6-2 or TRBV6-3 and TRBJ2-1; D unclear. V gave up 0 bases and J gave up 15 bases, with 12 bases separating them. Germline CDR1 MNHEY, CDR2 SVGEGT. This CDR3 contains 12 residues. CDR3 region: CASSYSPNIPFF. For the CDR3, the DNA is TGTGCCAGCAGTTACTCCCCTAATATTCCGTTCTTC.

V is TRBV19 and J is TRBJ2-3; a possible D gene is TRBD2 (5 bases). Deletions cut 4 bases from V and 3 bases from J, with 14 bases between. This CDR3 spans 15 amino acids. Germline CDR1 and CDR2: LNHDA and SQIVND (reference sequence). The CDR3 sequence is CASSTTPTGTDTQYF. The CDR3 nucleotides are TGTGCCAGTAGTACAACTCCGACGGGGACAGATACGCAGTATTTT.

CDR3: CASGLGIGAPGNIQYF. The CDR3 nucleotides read TGTGCCAGCGGCCTAGGGATTGGCGCCCCAGGAAACATTCAGTACTTC. The V gene is TRBV28, the J gene TRBJ2-4; D remains unclear. The V gene's germline CDR1 is MDHEN and CDR2 SYDVKM. CDR3 size: 16 residues. V was shortened by 8 bases and J by 6 bases, with 23 bases between the two germline ends.

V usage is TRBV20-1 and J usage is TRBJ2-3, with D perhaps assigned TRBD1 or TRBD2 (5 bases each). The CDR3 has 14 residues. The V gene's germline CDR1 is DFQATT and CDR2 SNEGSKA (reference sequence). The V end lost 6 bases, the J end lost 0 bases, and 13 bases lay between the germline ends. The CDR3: CSAGDGSSTDTQYF. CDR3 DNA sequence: TGCAGTGCCGGGGACGGCTCTAGCACAGATACGCAGTATTTT.

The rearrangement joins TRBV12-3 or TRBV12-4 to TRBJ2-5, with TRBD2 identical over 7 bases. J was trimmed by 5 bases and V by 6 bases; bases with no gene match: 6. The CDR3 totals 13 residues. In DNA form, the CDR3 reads TGTGCCAGCAGGGCAGCGGGGTGGGAGACCCAGTACTTC. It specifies CASRAAGWETQYF.

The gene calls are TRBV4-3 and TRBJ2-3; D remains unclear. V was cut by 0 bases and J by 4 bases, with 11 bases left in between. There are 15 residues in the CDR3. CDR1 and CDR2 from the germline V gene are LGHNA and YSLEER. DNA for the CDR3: TGCGCCAGCAGCCAAGATTCGCAGGTCGCAGATACGCAGTATTTT. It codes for CASSQDSQVADTQYF.

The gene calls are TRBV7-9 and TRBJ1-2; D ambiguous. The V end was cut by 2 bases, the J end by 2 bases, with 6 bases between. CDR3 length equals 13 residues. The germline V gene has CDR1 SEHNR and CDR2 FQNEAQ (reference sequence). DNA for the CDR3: TGTGCCAGCAGCTTAAGTGACAACTATGGCTACACCTTC. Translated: CASSLSDNYGYTF. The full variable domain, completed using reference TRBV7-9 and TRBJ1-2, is DTGVSQNPRHKITKRGQNVTFRCDPISEHNRLYWYRQTLGQGPEFLTYFQNEAQLEKSRLLSDRFSAERPKGSFSTLEIQRTEQGDSAMYLCASSLSDNYGYTFGSGTRLTVV.

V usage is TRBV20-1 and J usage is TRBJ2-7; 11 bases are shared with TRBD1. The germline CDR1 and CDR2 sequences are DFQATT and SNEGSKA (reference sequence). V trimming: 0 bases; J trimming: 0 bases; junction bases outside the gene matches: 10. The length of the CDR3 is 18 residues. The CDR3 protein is CSARDPGQGGRFSYEQYF. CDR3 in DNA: TGCAGTGCTAGAGACCCGGGACAGGGGGGGCGATTCTCCTACGAGCAGTACTTC.

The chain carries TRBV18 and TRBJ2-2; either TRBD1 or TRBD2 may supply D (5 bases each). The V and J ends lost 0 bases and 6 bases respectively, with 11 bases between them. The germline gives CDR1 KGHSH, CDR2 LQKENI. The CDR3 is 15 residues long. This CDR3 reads CASSPPMGPSGELFF. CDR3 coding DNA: TGTGCCAGCTCACCACCTATGGGACCCTCCGGGGAGCTGTTTTTT.

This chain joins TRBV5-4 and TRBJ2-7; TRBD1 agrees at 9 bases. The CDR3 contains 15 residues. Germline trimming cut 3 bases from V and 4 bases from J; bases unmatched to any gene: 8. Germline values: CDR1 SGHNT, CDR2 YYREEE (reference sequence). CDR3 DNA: TGTGCCAGCAGCTCACGCGGGACAGGGAGGTACGAGCAGTACTTC. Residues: CASSSRGTGRYEQYF.

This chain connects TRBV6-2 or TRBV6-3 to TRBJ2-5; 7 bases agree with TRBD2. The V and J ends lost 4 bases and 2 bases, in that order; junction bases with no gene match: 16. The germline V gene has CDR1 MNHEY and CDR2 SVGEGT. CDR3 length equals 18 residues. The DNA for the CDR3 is TGTGCCAGCAGTTTGAACCGGGACTACGGGATTTGGCAAGAGACCCAGTACTTC. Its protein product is CASSLNRDYGIWQETQYF.

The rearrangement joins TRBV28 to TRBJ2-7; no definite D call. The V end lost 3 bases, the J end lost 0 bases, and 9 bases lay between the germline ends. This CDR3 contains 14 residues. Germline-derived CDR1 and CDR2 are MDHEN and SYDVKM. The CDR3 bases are TGTGCCAGCAGTTTTCGCGCTGGCTCCTACGAGCAGTACTTC. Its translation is CASSFRAGSYEQYF.

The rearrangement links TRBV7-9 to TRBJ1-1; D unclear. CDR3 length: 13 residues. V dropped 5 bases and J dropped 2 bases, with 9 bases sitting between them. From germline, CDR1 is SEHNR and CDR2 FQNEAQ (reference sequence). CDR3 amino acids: CASSPVINTEAFF. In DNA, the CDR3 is TGTGCCAGCAGCCCCGTTATTAACACTGAAGCTTTCTTT.